One T cell receptor (beta chain) is described in this entry. At one end, the junction sequence differs from germline, possibly due to a read error. Each TCR library used around 500 ng of total RNA and a linear amplification protocol. Each CDR3 protein is one row after TCRdb ran MiXCR on the reads. Of about 180,000 distinct CDR3 sequences listed, about 74% are singletons. These data are taken from a study of healthy donors' naive CD4 and CD8 T cells. Looking at the study overall: Donors came from three age groups: 20-25, 40-50 and 60-70 years.

The CDR3 has 15 residues. CDR1 MNHEY and CDR2 SVGAGI come from the germline V gene. Naive T cells were sorted: CD4+CD8-CD45RO-CD45RA+ for CD4+, CD8+CD4-CD45RA+CD27bright for CD8+. This chain connects TRBV6-5 to TRBJ1-2; the D gene is possibly TRBD1 (5 bases). Material: naive CD4+ and CD8+ T cells sorted from blood, pooled from several donors. The receptor was isolated from a pool of human donors in good health; the sample pools cells from several healthy donors. This CDR3 is CASSFGGSVNYGYTF. CDR3 nucleotides: TGTGCCAGCAGCTTCGGGGGGTCGGTTAACTATGGCTACACCTTT.